This T cell receptor beta chain was sequenced during a study of cytomegalovirus exposure and HLA in healthy donors. The PCR contained 60 Vbeta and 13 Jbeta primers. Generated by immunoSEQ multiplex PCR, the TCRdb table keeps only in-frame clones and is missing some. The profile shows 90,000 or so clones, around 74% of them singletons. Germline V lookup: CDR1 SGHNT, CDR2 YYREEE (reference sequence). The CDR3 is made up of 14 amino acids. V gave up 4 bases and J gave up 5 bases; unmatched junction bases: 5. This receptor was obtained from a man under 40 in good health and CMV-seropositive. The chain carries TRBV5-4 and TRBJ1-4; 7 bases are shared with TRBD1. The sample was PBMCs. The CDR3: CASSMGQTNEKLFF. The CDR3 DNA reads as TGTGCCAGCAGCATGGGACAGACGAATGAAAAACTGTTTTTT. The variable domain in full, completed from reference TRBV5-4 and TRBJ1-4, reads ETGVTQSPTHLIKTRGQQVTLRCSSQSGHNTVSWYQQALGQGPQFIFQYYREEENGRGNFPPRFSGLQFPNYSSELNVNALELDDSALYLCASSMGQTNEKLFFGSGTQLSVL.